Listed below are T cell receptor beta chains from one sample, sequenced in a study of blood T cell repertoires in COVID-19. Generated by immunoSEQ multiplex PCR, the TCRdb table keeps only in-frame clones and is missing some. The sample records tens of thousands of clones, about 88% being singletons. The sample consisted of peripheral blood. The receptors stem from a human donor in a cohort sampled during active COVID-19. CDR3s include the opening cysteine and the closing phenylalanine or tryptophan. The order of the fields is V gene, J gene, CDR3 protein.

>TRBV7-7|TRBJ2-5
CASSLAGGLQETQYF
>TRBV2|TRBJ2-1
CASSARLAGYNEQFF
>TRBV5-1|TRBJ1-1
CASSSGDPVAFF
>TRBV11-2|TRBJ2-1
CASSLGATYNEQFF
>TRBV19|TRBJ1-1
CASSIGQTNTEAFF
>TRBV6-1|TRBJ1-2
CASSERALGGYTF
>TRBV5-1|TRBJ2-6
CASSLGQGSLGANVLTF
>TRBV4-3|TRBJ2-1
CASSQPRGSYNEQFF
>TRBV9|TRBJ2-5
CASSVIPGQGAETQYF
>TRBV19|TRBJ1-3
CASSIKPGTVSGNTIYF
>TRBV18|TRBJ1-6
CASWDLPGDNSPLHF
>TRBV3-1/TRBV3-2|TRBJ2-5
CASSQSRETQYF
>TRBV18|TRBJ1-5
CASSPQGSNQPQHF
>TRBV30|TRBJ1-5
CAWSGGTLSNQPQHF
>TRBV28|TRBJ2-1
CASSLSGGLYNEQFF
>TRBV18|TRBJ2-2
CASSPSKQGVTGELFF
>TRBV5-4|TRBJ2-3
CASSGGWTSGTTDTQYF
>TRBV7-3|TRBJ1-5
CASSLGQESAQHF
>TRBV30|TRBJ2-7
CAGGTSGVHEQYF
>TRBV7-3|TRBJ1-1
CASSFSPNTEAFF
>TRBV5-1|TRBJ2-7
CASGYEGGNINEQYF
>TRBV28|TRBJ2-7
CASRTDRPTYEQYF
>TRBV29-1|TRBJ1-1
CSVNNRGRTEAFF
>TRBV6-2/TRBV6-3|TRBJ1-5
CASSAGGVGNQPQHF
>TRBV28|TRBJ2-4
CASSLTQTGNIQYF
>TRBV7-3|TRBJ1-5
CASSLTQGNQPQHF
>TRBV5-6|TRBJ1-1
CASSLQTGNLNTEAFF
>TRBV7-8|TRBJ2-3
CASSPLTGGLTDTQYF
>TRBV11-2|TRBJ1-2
CASSLEGSPYGYTF
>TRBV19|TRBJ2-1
CASRLAGTNEQFF
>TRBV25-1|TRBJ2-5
CASSEFGTGRETQYF
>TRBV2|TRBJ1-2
CASSADRNYGYTF
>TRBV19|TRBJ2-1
CASSIGGTGVSEQFF